The clone carrying this TCR beta chain came up a few times. Its antigen is not known. A read error is possible here, since a much larger clone lies one base away. This CDR3 contains 15 residues. It was with a sample-barcoded 5' primer and a J-beta primer mix that a second PCR of about 6 to 12 cycles was run. TCRdb redid the calling of the 5' RACE reads with MiXCR, one entry per CDR3 protein. Of about 1,500,000 distinct CDR3 sequences in the sample, approximately 28% were seen once. Isolation recovered at least 6 million PBMCs from every sample. The authors extracted at least 6 micrograms of total RNA per sample. The record originates from a study of blood T cells in healthy people across ages. Study-level findings and limits: TCR beta diversity, measured per million T cells, fell in a roughly linear way with age. Unsorted PBMCs ruled out conclusive naive versus antigen-experienced comparison.

This chain links TRBV12-3 or TRBV12-4 with TRBJ2-4; D possibly matches TRBD1 or TRBD2 (5 bases each). The receptor comes from a woman aged 25 to 39 in good health. The sample comprised blood. In DNA, the CDR3 is TGTGCCAGCAGTTTGGGAGACAGAGTCAAAAACATTCAGTGCTTC. Protein: CASSLGDRVKNIQCF.